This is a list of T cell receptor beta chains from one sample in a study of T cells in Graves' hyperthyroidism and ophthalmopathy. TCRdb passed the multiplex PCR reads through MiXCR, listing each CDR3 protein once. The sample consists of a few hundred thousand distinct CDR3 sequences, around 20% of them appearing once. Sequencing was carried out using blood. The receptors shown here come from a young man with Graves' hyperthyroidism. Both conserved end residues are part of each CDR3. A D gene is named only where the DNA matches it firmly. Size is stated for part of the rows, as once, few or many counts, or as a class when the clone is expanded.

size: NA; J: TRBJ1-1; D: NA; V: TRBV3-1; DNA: TGTGCCAGCAGCCACGGGCAATCTGAAGCTTTCTTT; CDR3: CASSHGQSEAFF
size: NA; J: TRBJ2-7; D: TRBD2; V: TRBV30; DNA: TGTGCCTGGAGTGTGTTAGCGGGAGCGAACGAGCAGTACTTC; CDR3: CAWSVLAGANEQYF
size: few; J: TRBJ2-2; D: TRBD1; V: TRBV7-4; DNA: TGTGCCAGCAGCTTAAGTGGACCAGGGGGCCCCACCGGGGAGCTGTTTTTT; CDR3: CASSLSGPGGPTGELFF
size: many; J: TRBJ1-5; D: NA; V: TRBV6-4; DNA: TGTGCCAGCAGACGAAAATCGACGGATTATAGCAATCAGCCCCAGCATTTT; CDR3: CASRRKSTDYSNQPQHF
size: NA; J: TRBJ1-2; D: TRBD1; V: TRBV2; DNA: TGTGCCAGCATAGGACAGGGGAAAAACTATGGCTACACCTTC; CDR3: CASIGQGKNYGYTF
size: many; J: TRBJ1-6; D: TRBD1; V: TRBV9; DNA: TGTGCCAGCAGCGGACAGGGGAAAAATAATTCACCCCTCCACTTT; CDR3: CASSGQGKNNSPLHF
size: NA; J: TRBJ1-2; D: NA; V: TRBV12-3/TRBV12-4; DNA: TGTGCCAGCACCCCTCGTGGCTACACCTTC; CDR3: CASTPRGYTF
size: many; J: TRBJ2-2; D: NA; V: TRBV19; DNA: TGTGCCAGTAGTATGATGGGAGCTAGAGTCGGGGAGCTGTTTTTT; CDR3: CASSMMGARVGELFF
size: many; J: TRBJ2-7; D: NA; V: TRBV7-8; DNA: TGTGCCAGCAGCTCGACGGGACGCGCTAGCTACGAGCAGTACTTC; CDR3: CASSSTGRASYEQYF
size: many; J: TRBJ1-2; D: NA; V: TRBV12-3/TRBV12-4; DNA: TGTGCCAGCAGTTTTCGAGTGACTAACTATGGCTACACCTTC; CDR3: CASSFRVTNYGYTF
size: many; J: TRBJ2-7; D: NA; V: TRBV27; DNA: TGTGCCAGCAGTTTAGGTCGGGACTTCTCCTACGAGCAGTACTTC; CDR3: CASSLGRDFSYEQYF
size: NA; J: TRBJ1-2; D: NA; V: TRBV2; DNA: TGTGCCAGCAGGGTGGACAGTCGACGGAGCGGCTACACCTTC; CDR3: CASRVDSRRSGYTF
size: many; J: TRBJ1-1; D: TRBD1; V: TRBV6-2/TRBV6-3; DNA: TGTGCCAGCAGGTCGGGACAGCGGATCACTGAAGCTTTCTTT; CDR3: CASRSGQRITEAFF
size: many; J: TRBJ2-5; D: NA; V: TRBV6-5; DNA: TGTGCCAGCAGTTACTCGGACGCGACAGAGACCCAGTACTTC; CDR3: CASSYSDATETQYF
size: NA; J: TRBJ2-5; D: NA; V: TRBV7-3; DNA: TGTGCCAGCAGCTTAAAATCCGGGAAAGAGACCCAGTACTTC; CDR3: CASSLKSGKETQYF
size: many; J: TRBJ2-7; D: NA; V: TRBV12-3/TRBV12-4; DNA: TGTGCCAGCATGGGGGCCTACGAGCAGTACTTC; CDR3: CASMGAYEQYF
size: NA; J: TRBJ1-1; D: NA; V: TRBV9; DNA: TGTGCCAGCAGCGTAGAGGAGGGGCTGAACACTGAAGCTTTCTTT; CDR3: CASSVEEGLNTEAFF
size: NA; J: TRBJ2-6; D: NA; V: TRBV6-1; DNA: TGTGCCAGCCAAGCAACAGGGTCCGGGGCCAACGTCCTGACTTTC; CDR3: CASQATGSGANVLTF
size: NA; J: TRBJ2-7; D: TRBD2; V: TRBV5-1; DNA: TGCGCCAGCAGCTTGGCGGGGGGTCTCCCAGGGTACGAGCAGTACTTC; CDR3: CASSLAGGLPGYEQYF
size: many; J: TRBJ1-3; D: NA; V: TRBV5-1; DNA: TGCGCCAGCAGCTTGGTAGGGGGGCCCAACTCTGGAAACACCATATATTTT; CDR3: CASSLVGGPNSGNTIYF
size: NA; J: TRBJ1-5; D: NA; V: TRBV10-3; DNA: TGTGCCATCAGTGAGAGAACGGCACATCAGCCCCAGCATTTT; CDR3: CAISERTAHQPQHF
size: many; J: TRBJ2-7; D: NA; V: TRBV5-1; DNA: TGCGCCAGCAGCCCGGGACCGCTGGACGAGCAGTACTTC; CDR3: CASSPGPLDEQYF
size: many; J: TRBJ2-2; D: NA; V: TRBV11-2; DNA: TGTGCCAGCAGCTTAGTTGACTACACCGGGGAGCTGTTTTTT; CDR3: CASSLVDYTGELFF
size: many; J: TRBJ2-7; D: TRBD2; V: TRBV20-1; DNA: TGCAGTGCTAGAAGCGGGGGGGCCTACGAGCAGTACTTC; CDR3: CSARSGGAYEQYF
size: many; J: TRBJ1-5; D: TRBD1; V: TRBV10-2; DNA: TGCGCCAGCAGGAGCGCGGGACAGATCAATCAGCCCCAGCATTTT; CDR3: CASRSAGQINQPQHF
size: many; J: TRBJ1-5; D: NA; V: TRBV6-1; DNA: TGTGCCAGCAGTGATCGACAGGCCAGCAATCAGCCCCAGCATTTT; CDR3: CASSDRQASNQPQHF
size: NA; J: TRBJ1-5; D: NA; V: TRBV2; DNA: TGTGCCAGTACCGATACTATAGGGGCAGTTTTTAGCAATCAGCCCCAGCATTTT; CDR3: CASTDTIGAVFSNQPQHF
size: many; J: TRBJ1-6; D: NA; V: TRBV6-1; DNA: TGTGCCAGCAGCGGATCAGGCGGGGGGAGTTCACCCCTCCACTTT; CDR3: CASSGSGGGSSPLHF